This T cell receptor beta chain was retrieved from a study of graft-versus-host responses after intestinal transplantation. On the study more broadly: Recipients received multivisceral, liver-intestinal, or isolated intestinal transplants. For around 3 years after anti-thymocyte globulin induction, all recipients took tacrolimus and steroids.

Per the germline V gene, CDR1 is SGHNT and CDR2 is YYREEE (reference sequence). This CDR3 has 17 amino acids. V was clipped by 4 bases and J by 0 bases, with 18 bases between them. The method was immunoSEQ multiplex PCR; TCRdb's version includes in-frame clones alone and lacks a portion of them. The sample lists roughly 92,000 clones; approximately 87% were seen once. General observations from the study: Allografts of patients with graft-donor T cell macrochimerism showed high graft-versus-host to host-versus-graft clone ratios. Marrow from the recipient contained GvH clones, some of which had appeared first in ileum or blood.

To note about this clone: Its specificity is not known.

The TCR comes from a human donor who received an intestinal transplant. The rearrangement uses TRBV5-4 and TRBJ2-3, with D tentatively TRBD2 (6 bases). The sequencing here drew on unstimulated CD4+ T cells sorted from spleen or lymph node cells, taken before intestinal transplant. CDR3 amino acids: CASSGRQGGPSTDTQYF. CDR3 coding DNA: TGTGCCAGCAGCGGAAGGCAGGGAGGACCTAGCACAGATACGCAGTATTTT.